This T cell receptor beta chain was sequenced during a study of cytomegalovirus exposure and HLA in healthy donors. Study observations and caveats: There were fewer than 200 TCR beta chains listed as cytomegalovirus-associated.

Comment on this clone: The antigen is undetermined.

The ends lost 5 bases at V and 16 bases at J; junction bases unmatched: 12. Germline loops: CDR1 GTSNPN, CDR2 SVGIG (reference sequence). CDR3 length equals 12 residues. Assay used: immunoSEQ multiplex PCR; TCRdb lists only in-frame clones, some missing. The sample records fewer than 150,000 clones, 88% being singletons. This clonotype was obtained from a woman under 30 in good health and CMV-seropositive. This rearrangement joins TRBV30 to TRBJ2-1; TRBD2 matches at 9 bases. What was sequenced was PBMCs. DNA of the CDR3: TGTGCCTGGTCAATAGCGGGGGCCCACCGTTTCTTC. It yields the protein CAWSIAGAHRFF. Complete variable domain (other parts from reference TRBV30 and TRBJ2-1): SQTIHQWPATLVQPVGSPLSLECTVEGTSNPNLYWYRQAAGRGLQLLFYSVGIGQISSEVPQNLSASRPQDRQFILSSKKLLLSDSGFYLCAWSIAGAHRFFGPGTRLTVL.